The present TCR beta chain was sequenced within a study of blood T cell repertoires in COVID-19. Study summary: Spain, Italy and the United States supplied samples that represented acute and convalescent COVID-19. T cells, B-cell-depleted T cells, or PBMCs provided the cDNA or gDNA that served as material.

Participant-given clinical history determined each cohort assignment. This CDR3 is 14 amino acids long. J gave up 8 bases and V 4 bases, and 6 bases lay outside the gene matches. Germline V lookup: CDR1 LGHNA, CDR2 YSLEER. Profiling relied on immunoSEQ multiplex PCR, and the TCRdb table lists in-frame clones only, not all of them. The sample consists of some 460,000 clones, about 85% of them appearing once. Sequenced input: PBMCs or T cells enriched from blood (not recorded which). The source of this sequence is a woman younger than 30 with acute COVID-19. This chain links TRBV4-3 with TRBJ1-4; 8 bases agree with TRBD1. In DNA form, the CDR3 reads TGCGCCAGCAGCCGGGACAGGAAGGAGGAAAAACTGTTTTTT. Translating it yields CASSRDRKEEKLFF.